This T cell receptor (beta chain) emerged from a study of cytomegalovirus exposure and HLA in healthy donors. Study in general: An earlier analysis identified fewer than 130 million unique TCR beta sequences in about 180 million T cells.

PCR used 60 Vbeta primers and 13 Jbeta primers. Libraries were prepared by immunoSEQ multiplex PCR; TCRdb keeps only in-frame clonotypes and omits some of them. This table has fewer than 200,000 clones, under 85% appearing once. On this clone: Its antigen is still unknown.

Whole-study findings and limits: Researchers reported from a later analysis that most CMV-associated TCR beta chains appeared HLA-restricted. In a later analysis, a missense DCLRE1C variant was linked to TCR beta V- and J-gene trimming.

Germline CDR1 is SQVTM and CDR2 is ANQGSEA. The CDR3 extends over 14 amino acids. Trimming at V came to 4 bases and at J to 7 bases, leaving 6 bases not matched to a gene. This sequence originates from a man aged 50 to 59 in good health and CMV-seronegative. The sequenced sample consisted of PBMCs. The chain employs TRBV29-1 and TRBJ2-2, with 10 bases lining up with TRBD2. The CDR3: CSVALAGVYGELFF. CDR3 nucleotide sequence: TGCAGCGTTGCGCTAGCGGGAGTTTACGGGGAGCTGTTTTTT.